Listed here are 5 T cell receptor beta chains from one sample, sequenced in a study of cytomegalovirus exposure and HLA in healthy donors. With 60 Vbeta and 13 Jbeta primers, the PCR was carried out. Clones were read by immunoSEQ multiplex PCR, and TCRdb kept only the in-frame ones, dropping some. Found here are over 150,000 clones, 65% to 80% of them singletons; the top ten hold roughly 2.8%. Source material: PBMCs. These receptors were collected from a man between 18 and 29 years old in good health and CMV-seronegative.

V and J are TRBV30 and TRBJ2-5, with D unclear. The J call may be wrong; the DNA end is better matched by TRBJ2-7. The germline gives CDR1 GTSNPN, CDR2 SVGIG (reference sequence). CDR3 length equals 11 residues. The chain's CDR3 is CAWSVEYEQYF. CDR3 nucleotides: TGTGCCTGGAGTGTAGAGTACGAGCAGTACTTC.

CDR3 coding DNA: TGCGCCAGCAGCCACCCATCGAGAATGCGTCTTGCGCGGGAGATCGAAAAAGAGACCCAGTACTTC. Protein sequence: CASSHPSRMRLAREIEKETQYF. The chain is built from TRBV4-3 and TRBJ2-5; 7 positions match TRBD2. CDR3 size: 22 residues. The trim removed 3 bases at V and 3 bases at J, leaving 28 bases unmatched. Looked up from germline, CDR1 is LGHNA and CDR2 is YSLEER.

This chain links TRBV27 with TRBJ2-1; TRBD2 aligns across 7 bases. The germline CDR1 and CDR2 sequences are MNHEY and SMNVEV (reference sequence). The ends lost 5 bases at V and 6 bases at J; junction bases unmatched: 7. CDR3 length: 14 amino acids. CDR3 protein: CASSLGTTSNEQFF. The CDR3 nucleotides read TGTGCCAGCAGTCTCGGGACTACCTCCAATGAGCAGTTCTTC.

This clone was seen a few times. The chain recombines TRBV6-5 with TRBJ1-1; TRBD1 might be the D (5 bases). This CDR3 has 14 residues. Germline CDR1 and CDR2: MNHEY and SVGAGI. V was pared by 4 bases and J by 3 bases, with 12 bases between. The CDR3 here is CASSWGDSYTEAFF. CDR3 nucleotides: TGTGCCAGCAGTTGGGGGGATTCTTACACTGAAGCTTTCTTT.

The chain recombines TRBV7-2 with TRBJ1-2; the match to TRBD1 covers 8 bases. This CDR3 contains 16 residues. Trimming cost V 0 bases and J 6 bases; bases outside gene matches: 9. Per germline, CDR1 SGHTA and CDR2 FQGNSA. The CDR3 sequence: CASSLALFPGGDGYTF. In DNA form, the CDR3 reads TGTGCCAGCAGCTTAGCCCTGTTTCCAGGGGGCGATGGCTACACCTTC. Based on the CDR3 plus reference TRBV7-2 and TRBJ1-2, the full variable domain is GAGVSQSPSNKVTEKGKDVELRCDPISGHTALYWYRQSLGQGLEFLIYFQGNSAPDKSGLPSDRFSAERTGGSVSTLTIQRTQQEDSAVYLCASSLALFPGGDGYTFGSGTRLTVV.